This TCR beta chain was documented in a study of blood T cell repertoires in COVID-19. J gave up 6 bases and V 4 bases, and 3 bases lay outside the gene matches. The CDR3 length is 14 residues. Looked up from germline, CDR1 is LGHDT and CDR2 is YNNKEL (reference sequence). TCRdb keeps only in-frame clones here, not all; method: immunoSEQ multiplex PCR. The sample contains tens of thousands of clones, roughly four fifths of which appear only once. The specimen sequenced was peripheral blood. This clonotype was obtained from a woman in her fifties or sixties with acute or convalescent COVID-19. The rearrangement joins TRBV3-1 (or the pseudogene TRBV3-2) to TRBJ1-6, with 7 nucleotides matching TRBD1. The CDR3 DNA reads TGTGCCAGCAGCCCGGGACAGTCTAATTCACCCCTCCACTTT. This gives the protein CASSPGQSNSPLHF.